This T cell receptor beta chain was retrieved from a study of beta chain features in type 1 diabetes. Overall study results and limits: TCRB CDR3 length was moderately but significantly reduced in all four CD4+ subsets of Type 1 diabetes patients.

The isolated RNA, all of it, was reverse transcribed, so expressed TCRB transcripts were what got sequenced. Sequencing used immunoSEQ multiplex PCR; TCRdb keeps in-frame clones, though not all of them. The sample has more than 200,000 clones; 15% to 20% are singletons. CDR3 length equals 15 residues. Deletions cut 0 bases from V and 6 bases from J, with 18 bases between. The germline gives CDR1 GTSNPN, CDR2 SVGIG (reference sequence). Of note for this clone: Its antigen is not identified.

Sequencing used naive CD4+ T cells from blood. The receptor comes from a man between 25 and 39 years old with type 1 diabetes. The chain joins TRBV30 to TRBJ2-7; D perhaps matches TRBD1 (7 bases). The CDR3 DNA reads TGTGCCTGGAGTGTCATCGGCGGCAGGGGGGTCGAGCAGTACTTC. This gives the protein CAWSVIGGRGVEQYF.